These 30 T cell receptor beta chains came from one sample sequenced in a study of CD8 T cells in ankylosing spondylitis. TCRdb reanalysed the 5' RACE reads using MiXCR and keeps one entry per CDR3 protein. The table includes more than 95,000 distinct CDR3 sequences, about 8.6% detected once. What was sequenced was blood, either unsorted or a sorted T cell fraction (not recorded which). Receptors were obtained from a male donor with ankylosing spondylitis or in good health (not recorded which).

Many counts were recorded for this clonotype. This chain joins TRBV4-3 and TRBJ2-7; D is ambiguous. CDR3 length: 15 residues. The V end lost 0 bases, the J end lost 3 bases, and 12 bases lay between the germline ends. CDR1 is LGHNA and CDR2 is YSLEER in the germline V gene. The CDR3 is CASSQDYNYLYEQYF. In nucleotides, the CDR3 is TGCGCCAGCAGCCAAGATTATAACTATCTCTACGAGCAGTACTTC.

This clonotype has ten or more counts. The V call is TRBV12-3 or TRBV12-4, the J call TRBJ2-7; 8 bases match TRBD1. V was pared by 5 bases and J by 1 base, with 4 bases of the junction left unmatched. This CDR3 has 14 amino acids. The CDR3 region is CASSPDRVSYEQYF. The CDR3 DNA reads TGTGCCAGCAGTCCGGACAGGGTTTCCTACGAGCAGTACTTC.

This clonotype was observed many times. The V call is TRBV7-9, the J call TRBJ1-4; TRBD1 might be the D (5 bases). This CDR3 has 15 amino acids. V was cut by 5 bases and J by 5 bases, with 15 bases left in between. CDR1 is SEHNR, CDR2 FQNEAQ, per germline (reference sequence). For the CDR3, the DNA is TGTGCCAGCAGCGGCTACCGGGACTCCAATGAAAAACTGTTTTTT. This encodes CASSGYRDSNEKLFF.

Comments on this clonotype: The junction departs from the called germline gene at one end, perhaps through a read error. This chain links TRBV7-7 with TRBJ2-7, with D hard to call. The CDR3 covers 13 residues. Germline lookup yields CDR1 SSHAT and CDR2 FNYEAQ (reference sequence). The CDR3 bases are TGTGCTAGCAGCCACGGGCCTTCCTACGAGCAGTACTTC. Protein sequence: CASSHGPSYEQYF.

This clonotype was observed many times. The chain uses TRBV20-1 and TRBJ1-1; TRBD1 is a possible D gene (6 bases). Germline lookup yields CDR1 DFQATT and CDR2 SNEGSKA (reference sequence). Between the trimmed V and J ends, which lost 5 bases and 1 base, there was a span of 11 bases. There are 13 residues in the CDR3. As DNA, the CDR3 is TGCAGTGCTGCAAAGGGGGGGAACACTGAAGCTTTCTTT. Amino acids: CSAAKGGNTEAFF.

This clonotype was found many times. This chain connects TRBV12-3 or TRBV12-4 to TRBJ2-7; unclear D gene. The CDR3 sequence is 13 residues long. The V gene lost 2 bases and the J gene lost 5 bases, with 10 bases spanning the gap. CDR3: CASSLRVSHEQYF. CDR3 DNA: TGTGCCAGCAGTTTAAGGGTTTCCCACGAGCAGTACTTC.

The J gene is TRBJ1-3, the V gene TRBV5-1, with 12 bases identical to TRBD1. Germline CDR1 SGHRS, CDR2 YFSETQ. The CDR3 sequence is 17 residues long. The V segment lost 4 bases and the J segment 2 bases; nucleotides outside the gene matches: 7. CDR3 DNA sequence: TGCGCCAGCAGCCCCGGGACAGGGGGCAGAGCTGGAAACACCATATATTTT. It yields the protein CASSPGTGGRAGNTIYF.

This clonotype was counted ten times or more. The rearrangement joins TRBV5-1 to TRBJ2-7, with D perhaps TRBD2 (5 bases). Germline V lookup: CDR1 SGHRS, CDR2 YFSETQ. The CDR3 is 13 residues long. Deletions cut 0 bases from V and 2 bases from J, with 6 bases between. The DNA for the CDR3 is TGCGCCAGCAGCTTGGTTAGCGCCTACGAGCAGTACTTC. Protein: CASSLVSAYEQYF.

The CDR3 reads CASSPLGGSSEKLFF. Written as DNA, the CDR3 is TGTGCCAGCAGCCCCTTAGGGGGTTCGAGTGAAAAACTGTTTTTT. The V and J genes are TRBV7-9 and TRBJ1-4; tentatively, D is TRBD1 (6 bases). CDR1 is SEHNR, CDR2 FQNEAQ, per germline (reference sequence). This CDR3 has 15 amino acids. Deletions cut 5 bases from V and 7 bases from J, with 17 bases between.

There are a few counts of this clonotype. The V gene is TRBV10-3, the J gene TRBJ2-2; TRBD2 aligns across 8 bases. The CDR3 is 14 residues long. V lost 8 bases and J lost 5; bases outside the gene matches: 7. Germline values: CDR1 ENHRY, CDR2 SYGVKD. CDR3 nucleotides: TGTGCCATCCGTACGGGAGGGAATACCGGGGAGCTGTTTTTT. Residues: CAIRTGGNTGELFF.

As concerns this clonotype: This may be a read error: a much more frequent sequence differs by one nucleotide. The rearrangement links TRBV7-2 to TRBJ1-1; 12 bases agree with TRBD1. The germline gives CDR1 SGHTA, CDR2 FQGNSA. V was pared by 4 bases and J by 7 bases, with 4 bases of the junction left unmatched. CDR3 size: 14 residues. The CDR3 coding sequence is TGTACCAGCAGCTCGGGGACAGGGGGCTATGAAGCTTTCTTT. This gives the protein CTSSSGTGGYEAFF.

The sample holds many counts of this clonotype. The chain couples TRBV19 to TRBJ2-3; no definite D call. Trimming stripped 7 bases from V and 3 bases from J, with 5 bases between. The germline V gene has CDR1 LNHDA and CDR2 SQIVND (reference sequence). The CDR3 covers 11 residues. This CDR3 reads CASTKTDTQYF. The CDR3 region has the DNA TGTGCCAGTACCAAGACAGATACGCAGTATTTT.

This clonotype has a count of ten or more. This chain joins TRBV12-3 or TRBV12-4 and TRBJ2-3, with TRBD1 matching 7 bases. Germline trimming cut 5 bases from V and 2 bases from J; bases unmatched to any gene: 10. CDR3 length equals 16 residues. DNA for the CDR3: TGTGCCAGCAGTCCCATGGGGACAGCCCTCACAGATACGCAGTATTTT. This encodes CASSPMGTALTDTQYF.

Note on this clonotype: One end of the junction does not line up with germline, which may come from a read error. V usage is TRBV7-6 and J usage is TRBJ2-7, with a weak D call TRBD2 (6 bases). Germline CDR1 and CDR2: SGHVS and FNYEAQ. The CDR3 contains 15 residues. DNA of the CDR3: TGTGCCAGCAGCGATTGGGGGGAAGTTTCTAGCGAGCATTACTTC. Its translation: CASSDWGEVSSEHYF.

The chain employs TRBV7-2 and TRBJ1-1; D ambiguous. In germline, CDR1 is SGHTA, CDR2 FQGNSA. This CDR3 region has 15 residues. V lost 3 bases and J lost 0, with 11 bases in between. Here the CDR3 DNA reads TGTGCCAGCAGCTTGGTGGGAAGCATGAACACTGAAGCTTTCTTT. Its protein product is CASSLVGSMNTEAFF.

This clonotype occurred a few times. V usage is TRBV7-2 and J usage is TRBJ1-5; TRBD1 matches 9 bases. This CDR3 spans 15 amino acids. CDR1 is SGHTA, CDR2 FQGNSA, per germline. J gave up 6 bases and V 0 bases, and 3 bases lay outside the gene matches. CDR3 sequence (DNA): TGTGCCAGCAGCTTAGCACAGGGGGCTTTTCAGCCCCAGCATTTT. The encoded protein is CASSLAQGAFQPQHF. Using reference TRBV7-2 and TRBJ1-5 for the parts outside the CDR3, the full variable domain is GAGVSQSPSNKVTEKGKDVELRCDPISGHTALYWYRQSLGQGLEFLIYFQGNSAPDKSGLPSDRFSAERTGGSVSTLTIQRTQQEDSAVYLCASSLAQGAFQPQHFGDGTRLSIL.

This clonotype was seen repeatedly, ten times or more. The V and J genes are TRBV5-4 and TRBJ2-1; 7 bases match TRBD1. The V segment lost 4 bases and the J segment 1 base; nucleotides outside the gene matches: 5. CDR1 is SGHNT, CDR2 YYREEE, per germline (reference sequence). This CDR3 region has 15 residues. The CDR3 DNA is TGTGCCAGCAGCCCGACAGGGAATTCCTACAATGAGCAGTTCTTC. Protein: CASSPTGNSYNEQFF.

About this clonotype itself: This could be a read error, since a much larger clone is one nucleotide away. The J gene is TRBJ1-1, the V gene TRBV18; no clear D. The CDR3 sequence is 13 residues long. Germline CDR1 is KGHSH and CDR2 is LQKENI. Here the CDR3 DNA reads TGTGCCAACTCACCGGTCGGAAACACTGAAGCTTTCTTT. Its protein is CANSPVGNTEAFF.

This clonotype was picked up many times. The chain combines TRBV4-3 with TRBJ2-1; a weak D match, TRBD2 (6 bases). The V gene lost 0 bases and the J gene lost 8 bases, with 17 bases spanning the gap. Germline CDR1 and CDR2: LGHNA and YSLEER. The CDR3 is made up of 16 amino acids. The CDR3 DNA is TGCGCCAGCAGCCAAGAGCTAGCGTCTAGGGTAGATGAGCAGTTCTTC. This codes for CASSQELASRVDEQFF.

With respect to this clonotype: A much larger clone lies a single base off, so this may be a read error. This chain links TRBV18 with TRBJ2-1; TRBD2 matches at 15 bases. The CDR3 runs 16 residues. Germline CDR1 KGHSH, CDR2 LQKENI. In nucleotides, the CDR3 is TGTGTCAGCTCACCACCGGGACTAGCGGGAGGCAATGAGCAGTTCTTC. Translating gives CVSSPPGLAGGNEQFF.

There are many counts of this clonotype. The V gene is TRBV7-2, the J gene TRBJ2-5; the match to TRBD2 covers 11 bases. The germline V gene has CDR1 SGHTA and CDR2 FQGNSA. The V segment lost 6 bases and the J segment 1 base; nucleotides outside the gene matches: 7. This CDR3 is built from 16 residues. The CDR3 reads CASSSGLADFQETQYF. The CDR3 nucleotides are TGTGCCAGCAGTTCGGGACTAGCGGATTTCCAAGAGACCCAGTACTTC.

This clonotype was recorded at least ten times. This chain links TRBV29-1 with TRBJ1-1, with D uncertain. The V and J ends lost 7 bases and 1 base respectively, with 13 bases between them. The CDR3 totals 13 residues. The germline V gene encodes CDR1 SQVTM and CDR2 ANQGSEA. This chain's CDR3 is CSAQRLANTEAFF. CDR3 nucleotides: TGCAGCGCCCAAAGACTCGCGAACACTGAAGCTTTCTTT.

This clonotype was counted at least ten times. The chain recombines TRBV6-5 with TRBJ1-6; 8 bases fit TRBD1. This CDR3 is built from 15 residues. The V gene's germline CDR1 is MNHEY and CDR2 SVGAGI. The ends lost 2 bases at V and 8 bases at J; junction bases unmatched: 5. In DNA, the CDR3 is TGTGCCAGCAGTTACACCTACAGGGGGTATTCACCCCTCCACTTT. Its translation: CASSYTYRGYSPLHF.

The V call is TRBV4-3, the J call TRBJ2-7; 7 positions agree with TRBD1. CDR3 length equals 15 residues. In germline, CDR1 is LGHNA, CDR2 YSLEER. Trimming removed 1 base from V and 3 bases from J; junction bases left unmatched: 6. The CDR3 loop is CASSQANYRGYEQYF. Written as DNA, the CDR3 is TGCGCCAGCAGCCAAGCAAATTACAGGGGCTACGAGCAGTACTTC.

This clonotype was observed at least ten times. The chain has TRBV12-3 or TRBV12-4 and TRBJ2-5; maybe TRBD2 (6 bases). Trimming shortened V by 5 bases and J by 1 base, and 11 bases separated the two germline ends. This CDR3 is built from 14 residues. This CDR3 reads CASSPGLPQETQYF. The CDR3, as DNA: TGTGCCAGCAGTCCGGGACTCCCCCAAGAGACCCAGTACTTC.

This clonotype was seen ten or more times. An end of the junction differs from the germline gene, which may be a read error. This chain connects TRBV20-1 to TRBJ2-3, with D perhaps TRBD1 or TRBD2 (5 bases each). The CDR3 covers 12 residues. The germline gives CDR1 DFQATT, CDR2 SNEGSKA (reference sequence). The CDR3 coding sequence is TGCAGTCCTAGGGGTGGGGGAGATACGCAGTATTTT. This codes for CSPRGGGDTQYF.

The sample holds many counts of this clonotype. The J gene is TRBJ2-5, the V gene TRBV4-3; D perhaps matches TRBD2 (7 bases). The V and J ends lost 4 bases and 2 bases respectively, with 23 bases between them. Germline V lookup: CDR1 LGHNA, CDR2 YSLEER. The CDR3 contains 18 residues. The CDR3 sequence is CASSPWLEGGPRQETQYF. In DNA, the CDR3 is TGCGCCAGCAGCCCGTGGCTCGAGGGGGGGCCGCGGCAAGAGACCCAGTACTTC.

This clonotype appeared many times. The CDR3 nucleotides are TGTGCCACCACAGGGCGTTTACCCTACGAGCAGTACTTC. Translation gives CATTGRLPYEQYF. The chain couples TRBV10-3 to TRBJ2-7; TRBD1 is a possible D gene (6 bases). This CDR3 is built from 13 residues. Germline-derived CDR1 and CDR2 are ENHRY and SYGVKD. Between the trimmed V and J ends, which lost 10 bases and 2 bases, there was a span of 15 bases.

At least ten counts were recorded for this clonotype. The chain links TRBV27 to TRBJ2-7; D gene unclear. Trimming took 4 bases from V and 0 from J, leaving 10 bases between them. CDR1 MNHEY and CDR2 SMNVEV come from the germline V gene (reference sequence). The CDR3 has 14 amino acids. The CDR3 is CASSWTVSSYEQYF. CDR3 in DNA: TGTGCCAGCAGTTGGACGGTTAGCTCCTACGAGCAGTACTTC.

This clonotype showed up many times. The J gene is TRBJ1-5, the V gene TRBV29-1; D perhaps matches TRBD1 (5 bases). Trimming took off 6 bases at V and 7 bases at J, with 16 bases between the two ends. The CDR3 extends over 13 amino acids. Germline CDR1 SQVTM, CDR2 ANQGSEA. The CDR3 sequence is CSVAGTIGQPQHF. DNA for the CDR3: TGCAGCGTCGCGGGGACGATTGGACAGCCCCAGCATTTT.